The next 13 T cell receptor beta chains were all read from a single sample in a study of response to subunit inactivated influenza vaccine. In TCRdb, the RT-PCR reads were re-called with MiXCR into one record per CDR3 protein. The sample lists approximately 530,000 distinct CDR3 sequences; under 9% were seen once. Sequenced here: PBMCs from blood, sampled around 25 months after vaccination. All receptors come from a man aged 50 to 75 who received an inactivated influenza vaccine.

The chain carries TRBV11-2 and TRBJ2-7; D might be TRBD1 or TRBD2, each matching 5 bases. The ends were cut back, 2 bases at V and 5 bases at J, with 19 bases in the middle. The CDR3 extends over 16 amino acids. CDR1 and CDR2 (germline): SGHAT, FQNNGV. The CDR3 nucleotides are TGTGCCAGCAGCTTACGGGGCAAGGTATTCGTCCACGAGCAGTACTTC. Translation gives CASSLRGKVFVHEQYF.

This chain's CDR3 is CASSQEAVGGYEQYF. CDR3 bases: TGCGCCAGCAGCCAAGAGGCGGTGGGGGGGTACGAGCAGTACTTC. The chain recombines TRBV4-3 with TRBJ2-7; 7 bases are shared with TRBD2. The trim removed 0 bases at V and 4 bases at J, leaving 6 bases unmatched. CDR1 LGHNA and CDR2 YSLEER come from the germline V gene. The CDR3 is made up of 15 amino acids.

This clonotype was detected ten times or more. The chain couples TRBV7-2 to TRBJ2-3, with D possibly matching TRBD2 (6 bases). The CDR3 has 16 amino acids. Germline-derived CDR1 and CDR2 are SGHTA and FQGNSA. Trimming took 5 bases from V and 1 from J, leaving 16 bases between them. The CDR3 region is CASSPPGTGRTDTQYF. DNA for the CDR3: TGTGCCAGCAGCCCACCTGGGACTGGCCGCACAGATACGCAGTATTTT.

This clonotype was seen at least ten times. The junction does not match germline at one end; this may be a read error. The V call is TRBV4-1, the J call TRBJ1-1; TRBD1 agrees at 7 bases. The germline V gene has CDR1 MGHRA and CDR2 YSYEKL. This CDR3 region has 14 residues. In nucleotides, the CDR3 is TGCGCCAGCAGCGAACCGGGACAGTATACTGCAGCTTTCTTT. Protein: CASSEPGQYTAAFF.

The sample holds many counts of this clonotype. CDR3 amino acids: CASSYSGGLLETQYF. The CDR3 region has the DNA TGTGCCAGCAGTTACTCTGGGGGATTGTTAGAGACCCAGTACTTC. The chain links TRBV6-5 to TRBJ2-5; D assignment may be TRBD1 or TRBD2 (5 bases each). This CDR3 has 15 residues. V was trimmed by 0 bases and J by 4 bases, leaving 12 bases between them. The germline CDR1 and CDR2 sequences are MNHEY and SVGAGI.

The chain carries TRBV10-1 and TRBJ2-3; the D is unclear. Trimming took 0 bases from V and 4 from J, leaving 8 bases between them. The CDR3 length is 14 residues. Germline assignment: CDR1 WNHNN and CDR2 SYGVQD (reference sequence). The chain's CDR3 is CASSESNRADTQYF. The CDR3 coding sequence is TGCGCCAGCAGTGAGTCAAATCGAGCAGATACGCAGTATTTT.

This clonotype was recorded at least ten times. The CDR3: CASSQGRRSYEQYF. Written as DNA, the CDR3 is TGTGCCAGCAGCCAAGGCCGGAGATCCTACGAGCAGTACTTC. The chain recombines TRBV3-1 with TRBJ2-7; unclear D gene. In germline, CDR1 is LGHDT, CDR2 YNNKEL (reference sequence). This CDR3 region has 14 residues. The ends were cut back, 1 base at V and 1 base at J, with 8 bases in the middle.

J is TRBJ2-7 and V is TRBV15, with D perhaps given as TRBD1 or TRBD2 (5 bases each). Per the germline V gene, CDR1 is LNHNV and CDR2 is YYDKDF (reference sequence). V shed 3 bases and J shed 4 bases, with 10 bases lying between them. The CDR3 totals 13 residues. The DNA for the CDR3 is TGTGCCACCAGCAGGGACACGGGGTACGAGCAGTACTTC. Amino acids: CATSRDTGYEQYF.

This clonotype was recorded at least ten times. This sequence joins TRBV29-1 and TRBJ1-4; D uncertain. The V gene's germline CDR1 is SQVTM and CDR2 ANQGSEA. The CDR3 contains 12 residues. Trimming took off 4 bases at V and 6 bases at J, with 9 bases between the two ends. CDR3 amino acids: CSVGRIDEKLFF. The DNA for the CDR3 is TGCAGCGTTGGCCGGATTGATGAAAAACTGTTTTTT.

This clonotype was recorded at least ten times. Relative to the germline gene, one junction end is altered; a read error may explain this. The chain recombines TRBV25-1 with TRBJ2-1; 11 nucleotides align to TRBD2. CDR1 is MGHDK, CDR2 SYGVNS, per germline. The CDR3 extends over 13 amino acids. The CDR3 sequence is CASSDRTSGPETF. DNA of the CDR3: TGTGCCAGCAGTGACCGGACTAGCGGGCCGGAAACCTTC.

Ten or more counts support this clonotype. In DNA form, the CDR3 reads TGTGCCAGCAGCACCCGGACAGGGGGTGAGCAGTTCTTC. Translation: CASSTRTGGEQFF. V is TRBV6-4 and J is TRBJ2-1; 10 bases map to TRBD1. The V and J ends lost 6 bases and 9 bases, in that order; junction bases with no gene match: 5. The CDR3 length is 13 residues. Germline-derived CDR1 and CDR2 are MRHNA and SNTAGT.

This clonotype was detected only a few times. This chain uses TRBV20-1 with TRBJ2-3; 8 bases line up with TRBD2. Trimming cost V 2 bases and J 3 bases; bases outside gene matches: 7. This CDR3 comprises 15 residues. Germline V gene data show CDR1 as DFQATT and CDR2 as SNEGSKA (reference sequence). The CDR3 region is CSARRRSGRTDTQYF. CDR3 bases: TGCAGTGCTAGACGGAGGAGCGGGAGAACAGATACGCAGTATTTT.

The chain has TRBV7-3 and TRBJ2-1, with 10 bases aligning to TRBD2. V dropped 2 bases and J dropped 9; count of bases not matched to a gene: 7. The CDR3 is 15 residues long. CDR1 is SGHTA and CDR2 is FQGTGA in the germline V gene. Written as DNA, the CDR3 is TGTGCCAGCAGCTTAGGGCTAGCGGGAGCTACTGAGCAGTTCTTC. This encodes CASSLGLAGATEQFF. The full variable domain, in which reference TRBV7-3 and TRBJ2-1 provide the parts outside the CDR3, is GAGVSQTPSNKVTEKGKYVELRCDPISGHTALYWYRQSLGQGPEFLIYFQGTGAADDSGLPNDRFFAVRPEGSVSTLKIQRTERGDSAVYLCASSLGLAGATEQFFGPGTRLTVL.